Below are 2 T cell receptor beta chains sequenced from a single sample in a study of shared clonotypes between healthy human individuals (TCRdb year 2020). The library was generated by the immunoSEQ multiplex PCR assay. TCRdb's version of the immuneACCESS table is confined to in-frame rearrangements and falls short of the full clone set. An unresolved V gene accounts for under half of the shortfall where checked; the remainder is of unknown origin. The sample yields roughly 2.2 million clones; approximately 95% were counted once. The ten biggest clones cover 0.39% of the sample. Specimen: naive CD4+ T cells from PBMCs. Reading the label with the study, this specimen's cell subset or site is: CD45RA+ positively selected. These receptors originate from a man between 18 and 35 years old in good health. Some clones in this sample may be carry-over from other donors' samples.

To note about this clone: Other DNA variants within this sample encode the same CDR3. This sequence joins TRBV2 and TRBJ2-7, with D possibly matching TRBD1 (6 bases). Trimming pared 8 bases from V and 0 bases from J, leaving 14 bases between. This CDR3 is 14 amino acids long. Looked up from germline, CDR1 is SNHLY and CDR2 is FYNNEI. CDR3 DNA sequence: TGTGCCAGCTCACAACAGGGAAGCTCCTACGAGCAGTACTTC. It codes for CASSQQGSSYEQYF.

This clone was observed a single time. The chain couples TRBV29-1 to TRBJ2-7; no clear D gene. CDR3 length: 12 amino acids. The ends were cut back, 4 bases at V and 7 bases at J, with 14 bases in the middle. Germline CDR1 is SQVTM and CDR2 is ANQGSEA. The CDR3 spells CSVVAQVGEQYF. The DNA of the CDR3 is TGCAGCGTTGTGGCGCAGGTCGGGGAGCAGTACTTC.